These T cell receptor beta chains were read from a single sample in a study of post-analysis software for immune sequencing data. TCRdb fed the PCR reads into MiXCR, producing one record per CDR3 protein. Here the sample spans about 570,000 distinct CDR3 sequences, under 40% being singletons. Sequencing was carried out using blood. The receptors derive from a girl aged 2 to 17 with multiple sclerosis. CDR3s include the opening cysteine and the closing phenylalanine or tryptophan. The D gene is left open where the match is weak. For some rows the clone size is stated as once, few or many, or as a class when expanded; others skip it.

D gene | clone size | J gene | V gene | CDR3 DNA | CDR3 protein
- | - | TRBJ2-2 | TRBV4-1 | TGCGCCAGCAGCCAGAGGGCGCCAGGGTTCGACACCGGGGAGCTGTTTTTT | CASSQRAPGFDTGELFF
TRBD1 | few | TRBJ2-3 | TRBV7-3 | TGTGCCAGCAGCCCCAACTTACTCCGGACAGGGCCAGATACGCAGTATTTT | CASSPNLLRTGPDTQYF
- | few | TRBJ2-1 | TRBV7-9 | TGTGCCAGCAGCTCACACTACAATGAGCAGTTCTTC | CASSSHYNEQFF
- | - | TRBJ2-3 | TRBV12-3/TRBV12-4 | TGTGCCAGCAGTCCAACACGGGGGCTAGCAAGCGGCGCAGATACGCAGTATTTT | CASSPTRGLASGADTQYF
- | - | TRBJ2-2 | TRBV4-1 | TGCGCCAGCAGCCAAGAGGATAGGGAGGCCGGGGAGCTGTTTTTT | CASSQEDREAGELFF
- | - | TRBJ2-7 | TRBV12-3/TRBV12-4 | TGTGCCAGCAGTTTCATCGGGATGGGAGAGCAGTACTTC | CASSFIGMGEQYF
TRBD2 | - | TRBJ2-1 | TRBV7-2 | TGTGCCAGCAGCTACGGGACTAGCGCCCATGAGCAGTTCTTC | CASSYGTSAHEQFF
- | few | TRBJ1-2 | TRBV7-6 | TGTGCCAGCAGCTCAACCCTTGGGGGTGGCTACACCTTC | CASSSTLGGGYTF
TRBD1 | - | TRBJ1-5 | TRBV4-1 | TGCGCCAGCAGCCATGTGACAGGGCCGGTTGATCAGCCCCAGCATTTT | CASSHVTGPVDQPQHF
- | once | TRBJ2-5 | TRBV5-1 | TGCGCCAGCAGCCTCCGGGACCCCTGGGGGGAGCAGTACTTC | CASSLRDPWGEQYF
TRBD1 | - | TRBJ2-2 | TRBV29-1 | TGCAGCATACGACAGGGGGACAGCGGGGAGCTGTTTTTT | CSIRQGDSGELFF
- | few | TRBJ2-7 | TRBV5-1 | TGCGCCAGCAGCGGGGGTGGGGAAACCCCTATCTACGAGCAGTACTTC | CASSGGGETPIYEQYF
- | - | TRBJ1-2 | TRBV6-6 | TGTGCCAGCAGTTACGTCCAGGGACACACCTTC | CASSYVQGHTF
TRBD2 | few | TRBJ2-3 | TRBV29-1 | TGCAGCGTTTTCACTAGCGGGGGGAGCGGCACAGATACGCAGTATTTT | CSVFTSGGSGTDTQYF
- | - | TRBJ2-7 | TRBV27 | TGTGCCAGCAGGGGCCGCGTGCATCCCTACGAGCAGTACTTC | CASRGRVHPYEQYF
- | few | TRBJ1-1 | TRBV20-1 | TGCAGTGCTAGCGGCGGGAACACTGAAGCTTTCTTT | CSASGGNTEAFF
- | - | TRBJ2-7 | TRBV10-2 | TGCGCCAGCAGTGCGCAGGGGCTCCTCTCCTACGAGCAGTACTTC | CASSAQGLLSYEQYF
- | few | TRBJ2-7 | TRBV3-1 | TGTGCCAGCAGCCTCATCACCAGCTCCTACGAGCAGTACTTC | CASSLITSSYEQYF
- | - | TRBJ2-5 | TRBV2 | TGTGCCAGCAGTGTACATATCCAAGAGACCCAGTACTTC | CASSVHIQETQYF
- | - | TRBJ1-6 | TRBV5-1 | TGCGCCAGCAGCGGGGAGGTCCATAATTCACCCTTCCACTTT | CASSGEVHNSPFHF
- | many | TRBJ2-5 | TRBV29-1 | TGCAGCTCCGCTGACAGTTCCGGTGAGACCCAGTACTTC | CSSADSSGETQYF
- | - | TRBJ2-7 | TRBV12-3/TRBV12-4 | TGTGCCAGCACCTTGGACGGACCCTACTACGAGCAGTACTTC | CASTLDGPYYEQYF
- | - | TRBJ2-7 | TRBV5-6 | TGTGCCAGCAGCTTCCTCTCCTACGAGCAGTACTTC | CASSFLSYEQYF
TRBD1 | few | TRBJ2-5 | TRBV5-1 | TGCGCCAGCAGCTCGACAGGGGGAGATGAGACCCAGTACTTC | CASSSTGGDETQYF
- | - | TRBJ2-3 | TRBV5-1 | TGCGCCAGCAGCTTGCCCCGGGGGAGCACAGATACGCAGTATTTT | CASSLPRGSTDTQYF
- | - | TRBJ1-1 | TRBV9 | TGTGCCAGCAGCGTAGGTCCTGGGACCGAGGCTTTCTTT | CASSVGPGTEAFF
- | many | TRBJ2-1 | TRBV20-1 | TGCAGTGTCCCCGACAGTTCCTACAATGAGCAGTTCTTC | CSVPDSSYNEQFF
- | few | TRBJ2-1 | TRBV19 | TGTGCCAGTAAGGGCTACAATGAGCAGTTCTTC | CASKGYNEQFF
- | few | TRBJ2-3 | TRBV3-1 | TGTGCCAGCAGCCGCCGACTAGGAGCGACAGATACGCAGTATTTT | CASSRRLGATDTQYF
TRBD2 | few | TRBJ2-3 | TRBV20-1 | TGCAGTGCTAGTCCAGCGGGGGGATCCACAGATACGCAGTATTTT | CSASPAGGSTDTQYF
- | few | TRBJ1-1 | TRBV7-2 | TGTGCCTCTGGAGTGGAATCGAACACTGAAGCTTTCTTT | CASGVESNTEAFF
- | - | TRBJ2-7 | TRBV4-2 | TGTGCCAGCAGCCAGGACGACAGTTACGAGCAGTACTTC | CASSQDDSYEQYF
TRBD2 | many | TRBJ2-1 | TRBV7-6 | TGTGCCAGCAGCTTAGTAGTAGACTCCCACAGCGGGGGCTACAATGAGCAGTTCTTC | CASSLVVDSHSGGYNEQFF
- | once | TRBJ2-5 | TRBV12-3/TRBV12-4 | TGTGCCAGCAGTTCCCTTGCCCAACGAGAGACCCAGTACTTC | CASSSLAQRETQYF
- | - | TRBJ2-1 | TRBV7-9 | TGTGCCACTCCGAGGGGGGGGGTGGTCAATGAGCAGTTCTTC | CATPRGGVVNEQFF
TRBD2 | few | TRBJ2-1 | TRBV5-1 | TGCGCCAGCAGCACCGGGACTAGCGGGATAAATGAGCAGTTCTTC | CASSTGTSGINEQFF
- | few | TRBJ1-6 | TRBV14 | TGTGCCAGCAGCCAGATTGACCTATCACCCCTCCACTTT | CASSQIDLSPLHF
- | - | TRBJ1-1 | TRBV20-1 | TGCAGTGCTTCCATAATGAACACTGAAGCTTTCTTT | CSASIMNTEAFF
TRBD1 | few | TRBJ2-1 | TRBV24-1 | TGTGCCACCAGTGATTTAGGGACAGGTTCCTACAATGAGCAGTTCTTC | CATSDLGTGSYNEQFF
- | few | TRBJ1-2 | TRBV29-1 | TGCAGCGTTGGTTCAGGAGCTAACTATGGCTACACCTTC | CSVGSGANYGYTF
TRBD1 | - | TRBJ2-7 | TRBV2 | TGTGCCAGCAGTGAAGCGCCGGGACAGATCTCCTACGAGCAGTACTTC | CASSEAPGQISYEQYF
TRBD2 | many | TRBJ2-3 | TRBV11-2 | TGTGCCAGCAGCTTATCCAGCGGGGTTAGCACAGATACGCAGTATTTT | CASSLSSGVSTDTQYF
- | - | TRBJ2-1 | TRBV29-1 | TGCAGCGCCGGCCGCGAAGAGCAGTTCTTC | CSAGREEQFF
- | few | TRBJ1-6 | TRBV15 | TGTGCCACCAGCAGAGATAAGGGAGGGCCCCTCCACTTT | CATSRDKGGPLHF
TRBD1 | few | TRBJ2-5 | TRBV20-1 | TGCAGTGCTAGTTCAGGACAGGGAGAGCAGTACTTC | CSASSGQGEQYF
- | - | TRBJ1-5 | TRBV12-3/TRBV12-4 | TGTGCCAGCAGCCTCGGACTGCACCTGGAGCCCCAGCATTTT | CASSLGLHLEPQHF
TRBD2 | few | TRBJ2-5 | TRBV3-1 | TGTGCCAGCAGCCATCGCGCGGGGGAAGAGACCCAGTACTTC | CASSHRAGEETQYF